This is a list of T cell receptor beta chains from one sample in a study of cytomegalovirus exposure and HLA in healthy donors. Assay used: immunoSEQ multiplex PCR; TCRdb lists only in-frame clones, some missing. The table has about 120,000 clones, about 80% seen once; the top ten hold 2.5% to 3%. Sequences were obtained from PBMCs. The receptor source for this set is a woman younger than 35 in good health and CMV-seropositive. Each CDR3 is given with its conserved first and last residue. A D gene is named only where the DNA matches it firmly.

- TRBV6-1 CASADKGLGSWGYTF
TRBD1 TRBV19 CASSTPRQGTEAFF
- TRBV7-9 CASSLGWEDQPQHF
- TRBV5-4 CASSLAGGGAVGYTF
- TRBV7-9 CASTPPLRISTDTQYF
- TRBV2 CASSMGAGYTF
- TRBV4-1 CASSQVSGPYEQYF
TRBD2 TRBV6-6 CASSPPRLAGGETQYF
- TRBV5-1 CASSLEGAQETQYF
TRBD2 TRBV4-1 CASSQVLAGVTGELFF
- TRBV7-3 CASSLSRVTDTQYF
- TRBV4-1 CASSHGSYEQYF
- TRBV29-1 CSVVLRVGANTEAFF
TRBD1 TRBV30 CAWSGGTAGNTIYF
TRBD2 TRBV7-6 CASSLLPLAANTGELFF
- TRBV28 CASRWGRSNQPQHF
TRBD2 TRBV25-1 CASSDSGRAVGEQFF
TRBD2 TRBV6-1 CASGLEPYNEQFF
TRBD2 TRBV10-3 CAISASIAGRTDTQYF
TRBD2 TRBV10-3 CAISGTSGNEQYF
TRBD2 TRBV30 CAWMGFRQRAGVRGETQYF
TRBD2 TRBV4-2 CASTQSRLAGGSGANVLTF
- TRBV2 CASSVAGNYGYTF
- TRBV28 CATFLRGNTEAFF
TRBD1 TRBV11-2 CASSPRQGRDEQYF
- TRBV11-2 CASSSNQGQNTGELFF
- TRBV13 CASSLNSQGYYEQYF
- TRBV13 CASSSSVNTEAFF
- TRBV7-2 CASSLGGGQGAFF
- TRBV4-1 CASSQDRTESYEQYF
TRBD1 TRBV28 CASSFSQGAHIQYF
TRBD2 TRBV2 CASLGLAGDYEQYF
TRBD2 TRBV19 CASSIRGVGAGATDTQYF
- TRBV5-1 CASSLARRSYEQYF
TRBD2 TRBV30 CAWSQGLSSYEQYF
- TRBV25-1 CASSLGATEAFF
- TRBV7-9 CASTMGGSSSGNTIYF
TRBD1 TRBV5-4 CASSFGNRGHEQYF
- TRBV5-6 CASSLADRLNTEAFF
TRBD2 TRBV10-3 CATTGLAGSGEQYF
TRBD1 TRBV28 CASSLWTGGEGSGNTIYF